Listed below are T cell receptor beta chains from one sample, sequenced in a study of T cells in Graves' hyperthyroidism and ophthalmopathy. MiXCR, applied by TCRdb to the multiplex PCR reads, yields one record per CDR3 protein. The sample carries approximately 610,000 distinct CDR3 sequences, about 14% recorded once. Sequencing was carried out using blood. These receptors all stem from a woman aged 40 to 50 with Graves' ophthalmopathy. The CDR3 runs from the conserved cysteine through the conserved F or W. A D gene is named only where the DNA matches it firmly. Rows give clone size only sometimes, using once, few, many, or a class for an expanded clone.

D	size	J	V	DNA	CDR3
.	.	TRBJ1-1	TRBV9	TGTGCCAGCAGCGTAGGGATCATGAACACTGAAGCTTTCTTT	CASSVGIMNTEAFF
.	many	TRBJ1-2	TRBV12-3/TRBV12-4	TGTGCCACCTCGATAGCTAACTATGGCTACACCTTC	CATSIANYGYTF
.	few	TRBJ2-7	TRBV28	TGTGCCAGCAGGACTTACGTGGGAGACTCCTACGAGCAGTACTTC	CASRTYVGDSYEQYF
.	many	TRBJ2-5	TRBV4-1	TGCGCCAGCAGCCGATCCGTCGGCAGGGACGAGACCCAGTACTTC	CASSRSVGRDETQYF
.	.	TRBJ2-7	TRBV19	TGTGCCAGTAGTATCCCCGCGGGGGAGCAGTACTTC	CASSIPAGEQYF
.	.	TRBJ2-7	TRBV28	TGTGCCAGCACCACAGGCCCGGGGGCCCACGAGCAGTACTTC	CASTTGPGAHEQYF
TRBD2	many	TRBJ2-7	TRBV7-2	TGTGCCAGCAGCGGCCCGGGACTAGCGGCTCAGTACTTC	CASSGPGLAAQYF
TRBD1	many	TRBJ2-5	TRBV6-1	TGTGCCAGCAGTGACGGGACAGTGGAGACCCAGTACTTC	CASSDGTVETQYF
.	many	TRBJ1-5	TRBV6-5	TGTGCCAGCAGTTACTCTGGGAAGGCAAATCAGCCCCAGCATTTT	CASSYSGKANQPQHF
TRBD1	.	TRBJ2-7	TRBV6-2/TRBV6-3	TGTGCCAGCACCCCCGGGACAGAGGACGAGCAGTACTTC	CASTPGTEDEQYF
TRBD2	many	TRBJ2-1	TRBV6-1	TGTGCCAGCAGTGACGCGGGACTAGCGGGAGTCTACAATGAGCAGTTCTTC	CASSDAGLAGVYNEQFF
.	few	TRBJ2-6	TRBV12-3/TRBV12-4	TGTGCCAGCAGTTTACGCGGGGTTGGGGCCAACGTCCTGACTTTC	CASSLRGVGANVLTF
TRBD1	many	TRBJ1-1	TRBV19	TGTGCCAGTAGTATAAGTAACAGGGGGGACACTGAAGCTTTCTTT	CASSISNRGDTEAFF
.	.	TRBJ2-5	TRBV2	TGTGCCAGCAGTGTTGGTGGAGCTTTGGGGGAGACCCAGTACTTC	CASSVGGALGETQYF
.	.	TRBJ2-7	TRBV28	TGTGCCAGCAGCTCCATCCGGGACACCCTCTACGAGCAGTACTTC	CASSSIRDTLYEQYF
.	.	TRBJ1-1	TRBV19	TGTGCCAGCTTCCGGGACACCTACACTGAAGCTTTCTTT	CASFRDTYTEAFF
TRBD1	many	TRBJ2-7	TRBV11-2	TGTGCCAGCAACCGGCAGGGGGACTACGAGCAGTACTTC	CASNRQGDYEQYF
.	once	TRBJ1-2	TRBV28	TGTGCCAGCAGTTTTGACATCCGGGACAACTATGGCTACACCTTC	CASSFDIRDNYGYTF
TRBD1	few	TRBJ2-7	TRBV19	TGTGCCTCCGGGGCGGGACAGGGGGACTACGAGCAGCACTTC	CASGAGQGDYEQHF
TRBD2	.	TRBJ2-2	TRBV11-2	TGTGCCAGCAGCTTACTAGGGACTAGCCGTGACACCGGGGAGCTGTTTTTT	CASSLLGTSRDTGELFF
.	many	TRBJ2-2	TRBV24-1	TGTGCCACCGAAGGGACGTCCACCGGGGAGCTGTTTTTT	CATEGTSTGELFF
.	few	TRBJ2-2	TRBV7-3	TGTGCCAGCAGCTTCGGCTGGGACACCGGGGAGCTGTTTTTT	CASSFGWDTGELFF
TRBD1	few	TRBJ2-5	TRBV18	TGTGCCAGCTCACGGTTTGAAACAGGGGTCCAAGAGACCCAGTACTTC	CASSRFETGVQETQYF
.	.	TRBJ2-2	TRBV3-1	TGTGCCAGCAGCCAAGAGTTGCCAGGGAACACCGGGGAGCTGTTTTTT	CASSQELPGNTGELFF
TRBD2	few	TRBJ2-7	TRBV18	TGTGCCAGCTCACCACGGGCGCGGGAGGGCTCTTACGAGCAGTACTTC	CASSPRAREGSYEQYF
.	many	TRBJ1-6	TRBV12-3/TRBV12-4	TGTGCCAGCAGTTTCTCGGGGGCCGGTTCACCCCTCCACTTT	CASSFSGAGSPLHF
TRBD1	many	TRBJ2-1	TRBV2	TGTGCCAGCAGTACGCGGGACAGGGAAGGGTCCTACAATGAGCAGTTCTTC	CASSTRDREGSYNEQFF
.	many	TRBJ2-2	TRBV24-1	TGTGCCACCAGTGATTTGTACAGCGGGCGGCCCGGGGAGCTGTTTTTT	CATSDLYSGRPGELFF
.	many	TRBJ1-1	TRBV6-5	TGTGCCAGCACTTTGCCCCAGAACACTGAAGCTTTCTTT	CASTLPQNTEAFF
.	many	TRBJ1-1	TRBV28	TGTGCCAGCAGTTTAGGGGGGCGCACCACTGAAGCTTTCTTT	CASSLGGRTTEAFF
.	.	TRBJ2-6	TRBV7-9	TGTGCCAGCAGCTTAGAATTCGGAAATTCTAACTCTGGGGCCAACGTCCTGACTTTC	CASSLEFGNSNSGANVLTF
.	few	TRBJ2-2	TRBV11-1	TGTGCCAGCACACCCCGGGGAGTAACCGGGGAGCTGTTTTTT	CASTPRGVTGELFF
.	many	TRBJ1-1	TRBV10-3	TGTGCCATCAGTGAGTCGATGCAGGGTATCACTGAAGCTTTCTTT	CAISESMQGITEAFF
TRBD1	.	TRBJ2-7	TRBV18	TGTGCCAGCTCACCACCACAGGGGGCGATTACCTACGAGCAGTACTTC	CASSPPQGAITYEQYF
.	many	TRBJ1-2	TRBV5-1	TGCGCCAGCAGCTTGGCCGCGGGGGTCACCTATGGCTACACCTTC	CASSLAAGVTYGYTF
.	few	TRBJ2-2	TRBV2	TGTGCCAGCGGCGGGCCGGTACGCACCGGGGAGCTGTTTTTT	CASGGPVRTGELFF
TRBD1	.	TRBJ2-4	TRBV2	TGTGCCAGCAGAGTCGACAGGGCGGAAATAAACATTCAGTACTTC	CASRVDRAEINIQYF
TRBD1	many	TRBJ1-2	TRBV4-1	TGCGCCAGCAGCCAAGGGACAGGATTTGGTGGCTACACCTTC	CASSQGTGFGGYTF
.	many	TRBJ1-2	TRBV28	TGTGCCAGCAGAGAGTGGGAAGGGTGGGGCTACACCTTC	CASREWEGWGYTF
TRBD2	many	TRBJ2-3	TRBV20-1	TGCAGTGCTCCCGGGACTAGTCTTGAGATTGGGGATACGCAGTATTTT	CSAPGTSLEIGDTQYF
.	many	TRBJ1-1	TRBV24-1	TGTGCCACCATGGGGTCAATGAACACTGAAGCTTTCTTT	CATMGSMNTEAFF
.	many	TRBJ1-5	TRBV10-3	TGTGCCACCTCTAGCGGGGGCAATCAGCCCCAGCATTTT	CATSSGGNQPQHF